This passage covers 24 T cell receptor beta chains from one sample sequenced in a study of tissue T cells after allogeneic stem cell transplantation. Time point defined: mouse harvest day 14 after allogeneic transplant. Each mouse received 10^7 T-cell-depleted marrow cells plus 10^6 splenic CD5+ T cells by tail vein. Generated by immunoSEQ multiplex PCR, the TCRdb table keeps only in-frame clones and is missing some. The table includes about 4,900 clones, 40% to 55% detected once. Sequencing was done on a sample of gut tissue. The receptors stem from a female BALB/c mouse given C57BL/6 T cells with graft-versus-host disease after an allogeneic hematopoietic cell transplant.

About this clone: Gene names are mouse gene names. The CDR3 end is not reached by the read, which stops 1 residue before it; the germline J gene fills it in. V is TRBV19 and J is TRBJ1-1, with D hard to call. Germline CDR1 is FNHDT and CDR2 is SITEND (reference sequence). CDR3 length: 14 residues. V was trimmed by 2 bases and J by 0 bases, leaving 8 bases between them. The covered CDR3 bases are TGTGCCAGCAGTATGTCACACTCAAACACAGAAGTCTTC. Residues: CASSMSHSNTEVF. From start to end, the CDR3 is CASSMSHSNTEVFF. Full variable domain (rest looked up from reference TRBV19 and TRBJ1-1): GGIITQTPKFLIGQEGQKLTLKCQQNFNHDTMYWYRQDSGKGLRLIYYSITENDLQKGDLSEGYDASREKKSSFSLTVTSAQKNEMAVFLCASSMSHSNTEVFFGKGTRLTVV.

In this sample, this clone is medium-sized. The gene symbols are mouse symbols. With the read ending 1 residue before the CDR3 end, the germline J gene is used to fill in that end. The chain couples TRBV31 to TRBJ2-7, with 10 bases fitting TRBD2. CDR1 is GKSSPN, CDR2 SITVG, per germline. The V and J ends lost 0 bases and 4 bases, in that order; junction bases with no gene match: 6. The CDR3 covers 15 residues. The CDR3 DNA, read in part, is TGTGCCTGGAGTCTAGTCGGGACTGGGGTTTATGAACAGTAC. Protein sequence: CAWSLVGTGVYEQY. The entire CDR3 is CAWSLVGTGVYEQYF.

This clone was recorded a few times. All gene names here are mouse names. The CDR3 end is not reached by the read, which stops 1 residue before it; the germline J gene fills it in. V is TRBV23 and J is TRBJ2-4. Germline V gene data show CDR1 as KGHTA and CDR2 as FQNQQP. This CDR3 is built from 14 residues. Partial CDR3 DNA: TGCTCCAGCAGTCAATCGTACAGTCAAAACACCTTGTAC. Translation gives CSSSQSYSQNTLY. The CDR3 as a whole reads CSSSQSYSQNTLYF.

Notes on this clone: Gene names are mouse gene names. The read ends 1 residue shy of where the CDR3 ends; the end is completed using the germline J gene. V and J are TRBV26 and TRBJ2-5; D is uncertain. Germline CDR1 is KGHPV and CDR2 is FQNQEV (reference sequence). The CDR3 is 12 residues long. V was pared by 0 bases and J by 5 bases, with 3 bases between. This CDR3 is CASSLSTDTQYF. The sequenced part of the CDR3 DNA is TGTGCCAGCAGTCTGTCGACAGACACCCAGTAC.

To note about this clone: These gene names are mouse names. The CDR3 end is not reached by the read, which stops 1 residue before it; the germline J gene fills it in. The chain combines TRBV29 with TRBJ1-4, with D possibly being TRBD1 (5 bases). CDR3 length equals 13 residues. Trimming left V 2 bases short and J 6 bases short, with 7 bases between. CDR1 and CDR2 (germline): MSHET, SYDVDS. CDR3 region: CASSLEGYERLFF. The CDR3 bases that were read are TGTGCTAGCAGTTTAGAGGGGTACGAAAGATTATTT.

This clone was observed a few times. Each gene name is a mouse one. The read gets to within 1 residue of the CDR3 end, and the germline J gene fills in the rest. This chain links TRBV20 with TRBJ1-4; D unclear. The CDR3 contains 13 residues. CDR1 GFQATS and CDR2 STVNSAI come from the germline V gene. Trimming took 1 base from V and 0 from J, leaving 3 bases between them. CDR3 sequence reads: CGARGISNERLFF. The part of the CDR3 DNA that was read is TGTGGTGCTAGGGGGATTTCCAACGAAAGATTATTT. Together with reference TRBV20 and TRBJ1-4, the CDR3 gives the full variable domain: GALVYQYPRRTICKSGTSMRMECQAVGFQATSVAWYRQSPQKTFELIALSTVNSAIKYEQNFTQEKFPISHPNLSFSSMTVLNAYLEDRGLYLCGARGISNERLFFGHGTKLSVL.

This clone has a handful of counts. Mouse gene names apply. The CDR3 end falls 1 residue outside the read, so it is completed with the germline J gene. The chain joins TRBV16 to TRBJ2-5; the D gene is possibly TRBD1 (5 bases). CDR3 length: 13 residues. Germline V gene lookup returns CDR1 SGHSA and CDR2 FRNQAP. The germline V and J ends were trimmed by 4 bases and 4 bases, with 9 bases remaining between them. The chain's CDR3 is CASSSDRKDTQYF. CDR3 DNA (partial): TGTGCAAGCAGCTCCGACAGAAAAGACACCCAGTAC.

To note about this clone: All gene names here are mouse names. The sequenced CDR3 bases are TGTGCCAGCAGTCGACAGGGGGCAAACACCGGGCAGCTCTAC. It codes for CASSRQGANTGQLY. The whole CDR3 protein reads CASSRQGANTGQLYF. This chain joins TRBV26 and TRBJ2-2; TRBD1 agrees at 9 bases. Read data end 1 residue before the CDR3 end; the end is taken from the germline J gene. From germline, CDR1 is KGHPV and CDR2 FQNQEV (reference sequence). Unmatched junction bases numbered 0, after V lost 4 bases and J lost 0 bases. CDR3 size: 15 residues.

Regarding this clone: Gene names are the mouse ones. The CDR3 end lies 1 residue beyond the end of the read and is filled in from the germline J gene. The rearrangement links TRBV12-1 to TRBJ2-2, with a possible D match to TRBD1 (6 bases). CDR1 is SGHSN and CDR2 is HYEKVE in the germline V gene. V lost 0 bases, J lost 0 bases, and 7 bases lay in between. The CDR3 has 15 amino acids. Incomplete CDR3 DNA: TGTGCCAGCTCTCTCAACAGGGCAAACACCGGGCAGCTCTAC. As protein: CASSLNRANTGQLY. The entire CDR3 protein is CASSLNRANTGQLYF. Filled out from reference TRBV12-1 and TRBJ2-2, the complete variable domain reads DSGVVQSPRHIIKEKGGRSVLTCIPISGHSNVVWYQQTLGKELKFLIQHYEKVERDKGFLPSRFSVQQFDDYHSEMNMSALELEDSAMYFCASSLNRANTGQLYFGEGSKLTVL.

Turning to this clone: Genes here carry mouse names. This CDR3 is CASSLETEVFF. The covered CDR3 bases are TGTGCCAGCAGTCTGGAAACAGAAGTCTTC. The gene calls are TRBV26 and TRBJ1-1; D not resolved. From the germline J gene comes the end of the CDR3, since the read stops 1 residue before it. The CDR3 spans 11 residues. The V gene's germline CDR1 is KGHPV and CDR2 FQNQEV (reference sequence). The V and J ends lost 2 bases and 5 bases respectively, with 3 bases between them. The full variable domain, its missing parts supplied by reference TRBV26 and TRBJ1-1, is NSKVIQTPRYLVKGQGQKAKMRCIPEKGHPVVFWYQQNKNNEFKFLINFQNQEVLQQIDMTEKRFSAECPSNSPCSLEIQSSEAGDSALYLCASSLETEVFFGKGTRLTVV.

This clone was counted only a few times. Gene names are mouse gene names. The read gets to within 1 residue of the CDR3 end, and the germline J gene fills in the rest. This chain joins TRBV4 and TRBJ2-5; 7 nucleotides agree with TRBD1. This CDR3 has 13 residues. After removal of 3 bases from V and 8 bases from J, the junction contained 5 bases not matched to a gene. Germline CDR1 and CDR2: LGHDT and YNNKQL (reference sequence). The sequenced CDR3 bases are TGTGCCAGCAGCTACCGGGACAGAGGCACCCAGTAC. Translation gives CASSYRDRGTQY. The whole CDR3 reads CASSYRDRGTQYF.

On this clone: Gene names are mouse gene names. The read terminates 1 residue ahead of where the CDR3 ends, so the germline J gene completes it. The rearrangement links TRBV31 to TRBJ2-1; a possible D gene is TRBD2 (6 bases). Germline V gene data show CDR1 as GKSSPN and CDR2 as SITVG. The CDR3 spans 14 residues. The ends were cut back, 1 base at V and 1 base at J, with 8 bases in the middle. CDR3 bases read: TGTGCCTGGAGTCGGCTGGGGAACTATGCTGAGCAGTTC. This codes for CAWSRLGNYAEQF. The CDR3 reads in full as CAWSRLGNYAEQFF.

This clone has more than one count but fewer than ten. Any gene name here is a mouse gene name. The CDR3 goes on 1 residue after the read ends, and that part is filled in from the germline J gene. The chain carries TRBV13-1 and TRBJ1-5, with D unresolved. The V and J ends lost 0 bases and 7 bases respectively, with 5 bases between them. The germline gives CDR1 NSHNY, CDR2 SYGAGN. The CDR3 spans 12 residues. CDR3 DNA (partial): TGTGCCAGCAGTGATGCAGATCAGGCTCCGCTT. Its translation is CASSDADQAPL. The whole CDR3 sequence is CASSDADQAPLF. Looking up the rest from reference TRBV13-1 and TRBJ1-5 gives the full variable domain: EAAVTQSPRNKVTVTGGNVTLSCRQTNSHNYMYWYRQDTGHGLRLIHYSYGAGNLRIGDVPDGYKATRTTQEDFFLLLELASPSQTSLYFCASSDADQAPLFGEGTRLSVL.

Relative to its sample, this clone is medium-sized. The gene names given are mouse names. The read ends 1 residue before the CDR3 terminus; that terminus is restored from the germline J gene. V usage is TRBV26 and J usage is TRBJ2-7, with D maybe TRBD1 (7 bases). Trimming removed 4 bases from V and 7 bases from J, with 14 bases in between. Germline V gene sequence: CDR1 KGHPV, CDR2 FQNQEV (reference sequence). The CDR3 length is 13 residues. Partial CDR3 DNA: TGTGCCAGCAGTCCCCTAGGGGGCTGGGAACAGTAC. This translates into CASSPLGGWEQY. The whole CDR3 protein reads CASSPLGGWEQYF. The full variable domain, completed using reference TRBV26 and TRBJ2-7, is NSKVIQTPRYLVKGQGQKAKMRCIPEKGHPVVFWYQQNKNNEFKFLINFQNQEVLQQIDMTEKRFSAECPSNSPCSLEIQSSEAGDSALYLCASSPLGGWEQYFGPGTRLTVL.

By frequency in the sample, this clone is medium-sized. Gene and germline names: mouse. The CDR3 goes on 1 residue after the read ends, and that part is filled in from the germline J gene. The chain combines TRBV4 with TRBJ1-4; a possible D gene is TRBD1 (6 bases). Germline loops: CDR1 LGHDT, CDR2 YNNKQL (reference sequence). The CDR3 runs 14 residues. V shed 4 bases and J shed 7 bases, with 13 bases lying between them. The sequenced CDR3 bases are TGTGCCAGCAGCTTCAGGGGAGGGAGCGAAAGATTATTT. This sequence encodes CASSFRGGSERLF. The whole CDR3 protein is CASSFRGGSERLFF.

This clone was seen a few times. Gene names are the mouse ones. The read ends 1 residue before the CDR3 terminus; that terminus is restored from the germline J gene. The chain joins TRBV19 to TRBJ2-7, with 9 bases fitting TRBD1. Germline CDR1 reads FNHDT; CDR2 reads SITEND (reference sequence). The CDR3 is 14 amino acids. After removal of 4 bases from V and 4 bases from J, the junction contained 6 bases not matched to a gene. Incomplete CDR3 DNA: TGTGCCAGCAGTCCCGGGACAGGGAAATATGAACAGTAC. Its translation: CASSPGTGKYEQY. In full, the CDR3 reads CASSPGTGKYEQYF.

This clone ranks as medium-sized. The gene names given are mouse names. The missing CDR3 end, 1 residue past where the read stops, is filled in from the germline J gene. V usage is TRBV12-2 and J usage is TRBJ2-7; TRBD1 is a possible D gene (6 bases). Per the germline V gene, CDR1 is SGHLS and CDR2 is HYDKME. The length of the CDR3 is 13 residues. Trimming removed 0 bases from V and 7 bases from J, with 12 bases in between. CDR3 protein: CASSLEGRGEQYF. The sequenced part of the CDR3 DNA is TGTGCCAGCTCTCTCGAAGGCAGGGGCGAACAGTAC. The variable domain in full, completed from reference TRBV12-2 and TRBJ2-7, reads NSGVVQSPRYIIKGKGERSILKCIPISGHLSVAWYQQTQGQELKFFIQHYDKMERDKGNLPSRFSVQQFDDYHSEMNMSALELEDSAVYFCASSLEGRGEQYFGPGTRLTVL.

By proportion, this clone is medium-sized. The genes and germline here are from mouse. The CDR3 goes on 1 residue after the read ends, and that part is filled in from the germline J gene. The V and J genes are TRBV3 and TRBJ2-7; 8 nucleotides agree with TRBD2. J was trimmed by 2 bases and V by 6 bases; bases with no gene match: 3. CDR3 length equals 13 residues. From germline, CDR1 is SNHLY and CDR2 FYNGKV (reference sequence). The CDR3 protein is CASRSTGAYEQYF. The CDR3 DNA, read in part, is TGTGCCAGCAGATCGACTGGGGCCTATGAACAGTAC.

For this clone: Gene labels here are mouse ones. The read ends 1 residue before the CDR3 terminus; that terminus is restored from the germline J gene. The chain combines TRBV24 with TRBJ1-4; the match to TRBD1 covers 8 bases. Germline CDR1 reads KGHTA; CDR2 reads FRNEEI. V shed 3 bases and J 4 bases; nucleotides not matched to a gene: 1. The CDR3 contains 14 residues. The CDR3 bases that were read are TGTGCCAGCAGTCTAGGACAGGGCAACGAAAGATTATTT. Translated, it gives CASSLGQGNERLF. The full CDR3 reads CASSLGQGNERLFF.

By share, this clone counts as medium-sized. Here the gene names and germline are mouse. The read is 1 residue too short to cover the CDR3 end, so that end is filled in from the germline J gene. The gene calls are TRBV3 and TRBJ2-7; 9 bases fit TRBD2. The CDR3 spans 13 residues. Looked up from germline, CDR1 is SNHLY and CDR2 is FYNGKV (reference sequence). After removal of 5 bases from V and 6 bases from J, the junction contained 5 bases not matched to a gene. The CDR3 here is CASSPRTGAEQYF. The part of the CDR3 DNA that was read is TGTGCCAGCAGCCCCCGGACTGGGGCTGAACAGTAC.

Concerning this clone itself: Mouse gene names and germline throughout. The read ends 1 residue before the CDR3 terminus; that terminus is restored from the germline J gene. This chain links TRBV26 with TRBJ2-2; D assignment may be TRBD1 or TRBD2 (5 bases each). Trimming left V 4 bases short and J 2 bases short, with 5 bases between. This CDR3 has 13 residues. CDR1 and CDR2 from the germline V gene are KGHPV and FQNQEV (reference sequence). The DNA read from the CDR3 is TGTGCCAGCAGTCGGGGGAACACCGGGCAGCTCTAC. As protein: CASSRGNTGQLY. Given in full, the CDR3 is CASSRGNTGQLYF.

About this clone itself: Gene names follow the mouse nomenclature. Here the CDR3 reads CASSLRQSSYEQYF. The part of the CDR3 DNA that was read is TGTGCCAGCAGTCTGAGGCAGAGCTCCTATGAACAGTAC. The genes are TRBV26 and TRBJ2-7; no clear D. The sequenced fragment ends 1 residue before the CDR3 boundary, so the rest is inferred from the germline J gene. CDR1 and CDR2 from the germline V gene are KGHPV and FQNQEV (reference sequence). Trimming took off 2 bases at V and 0 bases at J, with 8 bases between the two ends. The CDR3 consists of 14 residues. The entire variable domain, with the rest obtained from reference TRBV26 and TRBJ2-7, is as follows: NSKVIQTPRYLVKGQGQKAKMRCIPEKGHPVVFWYQQNKNNEFKFLINFQNQEVLQQIDMTEKRFSAECPSNSPCSLEIQSSEAGDSALYLCASSLRQSSYEQYFGPGTRLTVL.

Relative to its sample, this clone is medium-sized. Gene names are the mouse ones. The sequence runs out 1 residue before the end of the CDR3; the remainder is reconstructed from the germline J gene. V usage is TRBV20 and J usage is TRBJ2-7, with TRBD1 identical over 7 bases. The germline CDR1 and CDR2 sequences are GFQATS and STVNSAI. The CDR3 has 11 residues. V was pared by 6 bases and J by 4 bases, with 3 bases of the junction left unmatched. The CDR3 sequence: CGARTGYEQYF. The sequenced CDR3 bases are TGTGGTGCCCGGACAGGTTATGAACAGTAC.

This clone was counted a few times. The listed genes are named as in mouse. Read sequence stops 1 residue before the CDR3 end, and the germline J gene provides the missing end. V usage is TRBV13-2 and J usage is TRBJ2-7; TRBD2 aligns across 11 bases. This CDR3 comprises 14 residues. V lost 1 base, J lost 4 bases, and 1 base stayed unmatched. The germline V gene has CDR1 NNHNN and CDR2 SYGAGS (reference sequence). The CDR3 bases that were read are TGTGCCAGCGGTGATTGGACTGGGGGGTATGAACAGTAC. Translated, it gives CASGDWTGGYEQY. The full CDR3 reads CASGDWTGGYEQYF.